The clone carrying this TCR beta chain was observed a handful of times. The data were obtained in a study of blood T cells in healthy people across ages. V was shortened by 6 bases and J by 0 bases, with 16 bases between the two germline ends. The CDR3 sequence is 16 residues long. Germline CDR1 reads KGHSH; CDR2 reads LQKENI. Each donor had 7.5 to 10 milliliters of peripheral blood drawn. PCR was performed a second time for about 7 to 12 cycles using a sample-barcoded 5' primer and a J-beta primer mix. Unique molecular identifiers of 12 random nucleotides labeled each cDNA. Every individual sample yielded 2.5 million or more paired-end reads (each containing CDR3). TCRdb redid the calling of the 5' RACE reads with MiXCR, one entry per CDR3 protein. The sample lists more than 650,000 distinct CDR3 sequences; 53% were seen once.

The gene calls are TRBV18 and TRBJ2-3; D remains unclear. The TCR originated in an elderly man in good health. The sequencing sample was made of blood. The CDR3 DNA sequence: TGTGCCAGCTCCCCAGTCGGAAGGCCGAGCACAGATACGCAGTATTTT. Residues: CASSPVGRPSTDTQYF.